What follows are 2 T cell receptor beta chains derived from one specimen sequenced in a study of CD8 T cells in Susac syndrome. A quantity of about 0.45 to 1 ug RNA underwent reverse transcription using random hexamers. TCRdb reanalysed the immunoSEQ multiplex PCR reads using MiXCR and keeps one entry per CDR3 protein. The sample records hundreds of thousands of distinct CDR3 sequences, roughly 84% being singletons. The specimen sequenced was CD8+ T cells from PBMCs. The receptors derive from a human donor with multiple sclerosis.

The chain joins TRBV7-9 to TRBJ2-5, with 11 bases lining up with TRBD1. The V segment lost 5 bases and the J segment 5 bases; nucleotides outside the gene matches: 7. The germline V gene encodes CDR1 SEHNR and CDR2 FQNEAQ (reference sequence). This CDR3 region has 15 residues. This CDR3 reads CASSPRTGGAETQYF. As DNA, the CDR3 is TGTGCCAGCAGCCCCCGGACAGGGGGCGCGGAGACCCAGTACTTC.

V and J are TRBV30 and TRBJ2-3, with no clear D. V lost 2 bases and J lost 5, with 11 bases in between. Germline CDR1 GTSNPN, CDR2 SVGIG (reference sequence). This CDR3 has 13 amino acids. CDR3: CAWSLGQQDTQYF. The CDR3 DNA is TGTGCCTGGAGTCTCGGTCAGCAAGATACGCAGTATTTT.